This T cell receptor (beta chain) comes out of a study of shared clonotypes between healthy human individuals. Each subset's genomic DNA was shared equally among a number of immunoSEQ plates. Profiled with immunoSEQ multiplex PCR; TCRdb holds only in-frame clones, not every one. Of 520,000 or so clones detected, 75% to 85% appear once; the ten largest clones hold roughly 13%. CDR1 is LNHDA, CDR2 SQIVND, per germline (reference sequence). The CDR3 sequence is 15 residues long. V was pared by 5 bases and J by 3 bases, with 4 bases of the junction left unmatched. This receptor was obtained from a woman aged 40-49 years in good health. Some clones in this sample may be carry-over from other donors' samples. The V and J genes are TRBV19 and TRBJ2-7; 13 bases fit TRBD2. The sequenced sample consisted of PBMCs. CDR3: CASSWGTSGNYEQYF. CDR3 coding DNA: TGTGCCAGTAGTTGGGGGACTAGCGGGAACTACGAGCAGTACTTC.